This note documents a single T cell receptor (beta chain) sequence. A few counts support this clonotype. This clone's antigen is unknown. Base qualities are not at hand, and no much larger clone is one base apart. Receptors were amplified or captured by 5' RACE. The instrument was a NextSeq 500. In the TCR library protocol, unique molecular identifiers were attached to individual cDNA molecules to correct for PCR bias and sequencing error. TCR alpha and beta chains were both sequenced, and the abundances of alpha and beta sequences in each sample were closely correlated with each other. The original methods were these. V gene, J gene and CDR3 annotation of TCR sequences was performed with Decombinator V4. TCRs were defined as expanded if a significant change between any two time points was detected under a Poisson model with p below 0.0001. TCR abundances were normalised to the total number of TCRs sequenced in each sample and reported as counts per million. TRAV1-2 paired with TRAJ12, TRAJ20 or TRAJ33 defined MAIT TCRs, while TRAV10 paired with TRAJ18 defined iNKT TCRs. VDJdb, accessed 1 November 2021, was searched for CMV, EBV and SARS-CoV-2 annotated TCRs, with TCRs annotated for multiple antigens excluded. TCRdb redid the processing of the public reads, applying fastp at Q25 and MiXCR, and retained in-frame beta chains. Every entry covers one CDR3 protein and lists the most common genes and DNA from its rows. The V and J calls were not made by the authors but by TCRdb's processing. In all, the sample holds about 56,000 distinct CDR3 sequences, and more than 13% of those were seen once. Clones ranked in the top ten supply roughly 3.9% of the sample.

These data come from a study of early T cells in non-severe SARS-CoV-2 infection (dated by TCRdb to the early 2020s). Concerning the study at large: Because TCR sequencing relied on bulk RNA taken from unsorted whole blood, pairing of alpha and beta chains was not possible.

Paper-wide results and their limitations: Matching against VDJdb was skewed toward anti-spike CD8 responses, likely underestimated virus-specific expansions, and missed private and CD4 specificities.

This was a case-control study nested in a cohort of healthcare workers in London, UK, who had nasopharyngeal swab PCR tests and blood samples taken every week. Healthcare workers were enrolled in the week of the UK lockdown, from 23 to 31 March 2020, and were followed every week for up to about 16 weeks. CDR1 is given as SQVTM and CDR2 as ANQGSEA, both from the germline V gene. V is cut by 6 bases and J by 1 base, and the space between the germline ends is 15 bases. The CDR3, from cysteine to phenylalanine, totals 14 residues. Just the 42-base CDR3 DNA is kept, in frame starting at base 1. The sequence was collected from an adult who was a healthcare worker with PCR-confirmed SARS-CoV-2 infection or an uninfected control (not recorded which). The chain uses TRBV29-1 and TRBJ2-5, with the D segment identity uncertain. The source material was whole blood, sampled at baseline. Read as DNA, the sequence is TGCAGCGTACGGTGGGCAGAGCTCCAAGAGACCCAGTACTTC. This translates into CSVRWAELQETQYF.